This is a list of T cell receptor beta chains from one sample in a study of CD8+CD57+ T cells in acquired aplastic anemia. MiXCR, run by TCRdb on the reads, gives a single entry per CDR3 protein. This table has 100,000 to 150,000 distinct CDR3 sequences, around 41% appearing once. The source material was sorted CD4+, CD8+, or CD8+CD57+ T cells (not recorded which) from PBMCs. The receptors were gathered from a human donor in good health, serving as a control. The CDR3 runs from the conserved cysteine through the conserved F or W. A D gene is named only where the DNA matches it firmly. Size is omitted from some rows. Given values are once, few, many or a class for expanded clones.

cdr3_nt,cdr3_aa,d_call,v_call,j_call,clone_size
TGCAGCGTGGGCGAGAGTGTAGCGGGGTTGTACAATGAGCAGTTCTTC,CSVGESVAGLYNEQFF,TRBD2,TRBV29-1,TRBJ2-1,few
TGTGCCTGGAGTGAGAGAGGGAGCGGCTACACCTTC,CAWSERGSGYTF,NA,TRBV30,TRBJ1-2,many
TGTGCCACTGCGGAGGCTAGCACAGATACGCAGTATTTT,CATAEASTDTQYF,NA,TRBV19,TRBJ2-3,many
TGTGCCAGTAGACCGTCCCTCCGGGGGGGCAGCTATGGCTACACCTTC,CASRPSLRGGSYGYTF,NA,TRBV19,TRBJ1-2,many
TGTGCCAGCAGTTTGATTGGGCAGGGCGGTGGCTACACCTTC,CASSLIGQGGGYTF,NA,TRBV12-3/TRBV12-4,TRBJ1-2,many
TGCAGCGTTGAAAGAACAGATACGCAGTATTTT,CSVERTDTQYF,NA,TRBV29-1,TRBJ2-3,many
TGTGCCAGCAGCAGCCGGGACAACCTCTTTCCCGAGCAGTACTTC,CASSSRDNLFPEQYF,NA,TRBV7-2,TRBJ2-7,NA
TGTGCCACCAGCAGAGACACTACCTACGAGCAGTACTTC,CATSRDTTYEQYF,NA,TRBV15,TRBJ2-7,NA
TGTGCCAGTAGCTCCGGCCTATCCCTGTACTTC,CASSSGLSLYF,NA,TRBV19,TRBJ2-7,NA
TGTGCCAGCAGTTTAACAGCGGGGGGCGGGGAGCAGTACTTC,CASSLTAGGGEQYF,TRBD2,TRBV12-3/TRBV12-4,TRBJ2-5,NA
TGCAGTGCTAGTGGTGGAATTGGCTACACCTTC,CSASGGIGYTF,NA,TRBV20-1,TRBJ1-2,many
TGTGCCAGCAGCCAAACCAGGGCCAACACTGAAGCTTTCTTT,CASSQTRANTEAFF,NA,TRBV3-1,TRBJ1-1,many
TGTGCCAGTAGCTTCAACGGGGATTCCTACACCTTC,CASSFNGDSYTF,NA,TRBV19,TRBJ1-2,few
TGTGCCAGTAGGACTAGCAGCTATGAGCAGTTCTTC,CASRTSSYEQFF,TRBD2,TRBV19,TRBJ2-1,few
TGTGCCACCAGCAGAGATAACCGGGGGGGCCTCAATGAGCAGTTCTTC,CATSRDNRGGLNEQFF,TRBD2,TRBV15,TRBJ2-1,NA
TGTGCCAGCAGCTATAGCGGGGGGATCGCGGCCGAGCAGTACTTC,CASSYSGGIAAEQYF,TRBD2,TRBV12-3/TRBV12-4,TRBJ2-7,NA
TGTGCCAGCAGCTCAGGGGATGGCTACACCTTC,CASSSGDGYTF,NA,TRBV7-3,TRBJ1-2,NA
TGTGCCAGCAGCTCCGGGGGGACAGATACGCAGTATTTT,CASSSGGTDTQYF,TRBD2,TRBV3-1,TRBJ2-3,many
TGCAGCGTTGAAGATCCGGACTCTGGAAACACCATATATTTT,CSVEDPDSGNTIYF,NA,TRBV29-1,TRBJ1-3,NA
TGTGCCACCAGCAGAGATCAGGCCTATAGCAATCAGCCCCAGCATTTT,CATSRDQAYSNQPQHF,NA,TRBV15,TRBJ1-5,NA
TGTGCCACCAGCCCAGGGCAAGAGACCATGTACTTC,CATSPGQETMYF,NA,TRBV15,TRBJ2-5,NA
TGCAGTGCTAGAGGCGGCAGCTCCTACGAGCAGTACTTC,CSARGGSSYEQYF,NA,TRBV20-1,TRBJ2-7,NA
TGTGCCATCTTGGCGGGAGAGGCAGATACGCAGTATTTT,CAILAGEADTQYF,TRBD2,TRBV2,TRBJ2-3,once
TGTGCCAGCAGCGTAGGCCCCACGGGGGAAAAACTGTTTTTT,CASSVGPTGEKLFF,NA,TRBV9,TRBJ1-4,many
TGTGCCTGGAGTATCGATCTCGGCGGCGGCTACACCTTC,CAWSIDLGGGYTF,NA,TRBV30,TRBJ1-2,few
TGTGCCAGCAGCTTAGTATCGGACAGAGCCTACACTGAAGCTTTCTTT,CASSLVSDRAYTEAFF,NA,TRBV11-2,TRBJ1-1,NA
TGTGCTAGTGGGTTAGCGGCCCTGAGTGAGCAGTTCTTC,CASGLAALSEQFF,NA,TRBV12-5,TRBJ2-1,many
TGCAGTGCTAAGGTTCCCACATCCTACAATGAGCAGTTCTTC,CSAKVPTSYNEQFF,NA,TRBV20-1,TRBJ2-1,many
TGTGCCAGCAGTTCGACAGGCGGCGGAAACACCATATATTTT,CASSSTGGGNTIYF,NA,TRBV6-5,TRBJ1-3,NA
TGTGCCATCGGCCATACGGGACAGGGGGATACCGGGGAGCTGTTTTTT,CAIGHTGQGDTGELFF,TRBD1,TRBV9,TRBJ2-2,NA
TGTGCCATCAGTGCCGAGATGGGAGATACGCAGTATTTT,CAISAEMGDTQYF,NA,TRBV10-3,TRBJ2-3,once
TGCGCCTTGATTTTTCGCGGGGAGCTCCAAGAGACCCAGTACTTC,CALIFRGELQETQYF,NA,TRBV29-1,TRBJ2-5,many
TGTGCCAGTAGTATCGCGGGGGAAGAGACCCAGTACTTC,CASSIAGEETQYF,TRBD2,TRBV19,TRBJ2-5,NA
TGTGCCAGTAGTTCGATAGCGGGAGGTACCTACAATGAGCAGTTCTTC,CASSSIAGGTYNEQFF,TRBD2,TRBV19,TRBJ2-1,NA
TGCGCCAGCAGCCCGGGGACAGGGAGAGGTGAGCAGTTCTTC,CASSPGTGRGEQFF,TRBD1,TRBV5-1,TRBJ2-1,many
TGTGCCATCAGCGCACAGGGCTTGGTCGGAAGGAACGACTTC,CAISAQGLVGRNDF,NA,TRBV10-3,TRBJ1-2,many
TGTGCCAGCTCACCGGACAGGACCACTGAAGCTTTCTTT,CASSPDRTTEAFF,TRBD1,TRBV18,TRBJ1-1,NA
TGCAGCGTTCTCCGGTCTGGCACTGAAGCTTTCTTT,CSVLRSGTEAFF,NA,TRBV29-1,TRBJ1-1,NA
TGCAGTGCTAGAGCCCACAGGGGCAGTACCAGAATAAATCAGCCCCAGCATTTT,CSARAHRGSTRINQPQHF,TRBD1,TRBV20-1,TRBJ1-5,many
TGCAGCGCGGGGCCGGATAAATACGAGCAGTACTTC,CSAGPDKYEQYF,NA,TRBV29-1,TRBJ2-7,many
TGTGCCAGCAGGCCCGGGACTAGCGGGAGGCACCAAGAGACCCAGTACTTC,CASRPGTSGRHQETQYF,TRBD2,TRBV12-3/TRBV12-4,TRBJ2-5,many
TGTGCCATCAGAGGGTCAAGCTCCTACGAGCAGTTCTTC,CAIRGSSSYEQFF,NA,TRBV10-3,TRBJ2-1,NA
TGCGCCAGCAGCGATATAAGGACAGTAGGTGGCTACACCTTC,CASSDIRTVGGYTF,NA,TRBV10-1,TRBJ1-2,few
TGCGCCAGCAGCCAGCCTAGCGGGGGAATACGTGAAGAGACCCAGTACTTC,CASSQPSGGIREETQYF,TRBD2,TRBV4-1,TRBJ2-5,many
TGCAGCGTTCTAAACCGCTGGACAGGGGAGGGCTACACCTTC,CSVLNRWTGEGYTF,TRBD1,TRBV29-1,TRBJ1-2,NA
TGCGCCAGCAGCTTTAAAACTGACACTGAAGCTTTCTTT,CASSFKTDTEAFF,NA,TRBV5-1,TRBJ1-1,NA
TGTGCCAGTAGTTTGCGGGGATCGAACACTGAAGCTTTCTTT,CASSLRGSNTEAFF,NA,TRBV19,TRBJ1-1,many
TGTGCCAGCAACAGGGGCCCTGGAAACACCATATATTTT,CASNRGPGNTIYF,TRBD1,TRBV2,TRBJ1-3,NA
TGTGCCATCGGGACGGGGGTCACAGATACGCAGTATTTT,CAIGTGVTDTQYF,NA,TRBV10-3,TRBJ2-3,few